This note documents a single T cell receptor beta chain sequence. The sample comes from a study of blood T cell repertoires in COVID-19. Background on the study: Collection of acute and convalescent COVID-19 samples took place in the United States, Italy and Spain. T cells, B-cell-depleted T cells, or PBMCs provided the cDNA or gDNA that served as material.

From germline, CDR1 is SGHTS and CDR2 YDEGEE. Unmatched junction bases numbered 7, after V lost 4 bases and J lost 3 bases. The CDR3 length is 15 residues. Clones were sequenced by immunoSEQ multiplex PCR, and TCRdb holds only the in-frame ones, with some missing. Found here are approximately 210,000 clones, about 90% of them singletons; the top ten hold over 1.5%. This TCR was recovered from a man between 40 and 49 years old with active or convalescent COVID-19. The rearrangement joins TRBV5-8 to TRBJ2-1, with TRBD2 matching over 7 bases. Material for sequencing was peripheral blood. Written as DNA, the CDR3 is TGTGCCAGCAGCCTCGGGACTACCAACTACAATGAGCAGTTCTTC. Amino acids: CASSLGTTNYNEQFF.